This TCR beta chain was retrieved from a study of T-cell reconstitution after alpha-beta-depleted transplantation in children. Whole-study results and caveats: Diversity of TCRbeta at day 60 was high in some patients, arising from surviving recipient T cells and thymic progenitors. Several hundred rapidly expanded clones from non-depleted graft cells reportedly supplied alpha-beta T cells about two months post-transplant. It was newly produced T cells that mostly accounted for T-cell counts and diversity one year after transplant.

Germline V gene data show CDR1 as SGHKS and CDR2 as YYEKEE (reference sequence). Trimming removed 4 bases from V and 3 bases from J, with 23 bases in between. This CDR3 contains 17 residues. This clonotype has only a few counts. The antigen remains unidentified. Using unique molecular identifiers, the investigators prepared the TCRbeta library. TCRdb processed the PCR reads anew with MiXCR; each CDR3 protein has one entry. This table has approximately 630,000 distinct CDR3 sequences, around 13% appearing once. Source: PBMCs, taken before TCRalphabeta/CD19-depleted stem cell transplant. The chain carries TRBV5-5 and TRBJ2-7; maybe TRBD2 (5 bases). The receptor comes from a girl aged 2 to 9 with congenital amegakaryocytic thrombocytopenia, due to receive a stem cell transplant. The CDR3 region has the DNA TGTGCCAGCAGCCGTACCCTGCTCGCGGGCGACTTCTACGAGCAGTACTTC. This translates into CASSRTLLAGDFYEQYF. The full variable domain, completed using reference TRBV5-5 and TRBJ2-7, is DAGVTQSPTHLIKTRGQQVTLRCSPISGHKSVSWYQQVLGQGPQFIFQYYEKEERGRGNFPDRFSARQFPNYSSELNVNALLLGDSALYLCASSRTLLAGDFYEQYFGPGTRLTVT.